This TCR beta chain was identified in a study of CD8 T cells in ankylosing spondylitis. Overall study results and limits: Reported data indicate significant enrichment of disease-linked clones within matched ankylosing spondylitis synovial fluid. The study identified a TCR beta motif of roughly eight highly homologous variants that appeared characteristic of ankylosing spondylitis blood. Earlier authors reported some of these motif variants in reactive arthritis synovial fluid and blood.

TCRdb re-called the 5' RACE reads through MiXCR, storing one row per CDR3 protein. The sample shows 300,000 to 400,000 distinct CDR3 sequences, around 24% of them seen only once. Looked up from germline, CDR1 is MNHNS and CDR2 is SASEGT. V lost 5 bases and J lost 5; bases outside the gene matches: 2. The CDR3 covers 13 residues. About this clonotype itself: Its cognate antigen is unknown.

This TCR was sampled from a male donor with ankylosing spondylitis. This chain uses TRBV6-1 with TRBJ2-1; 8 bases align to TRBD1. What was sequenced was blood, either unsorted or a sorted T cell fraction (not recorded which). As DNA, the CDR3 is TGTGCCAGCAGTCGGACAGGGAACAATGAGCAGTTCTTC. As protein: CASSRTGNNEQFF.